Listed below are T cell receptor beta chains from one sample, sequenced in a study of CXCR3-negative and CXCR3-positive naive CD8 T cells. TCRdb reprocessed the 5' RACE reads and stores each CDR3 protein as one record, lacking DNA. The specimen's table records nearly 110,000 distinct CDR3 sequences. Sequenced: naive CXCR3+ CD8+ T cells from blood. Source of these receptors: a human donor in good health. Some clones in this sample may be carry-over from other donors' samples. CDR3s include the opening cysteine and the closing phenylalanine or tryptophan.

J gene	V gene	CDR3 protein
TRBJ1-3	TRBV7-2	CASTFLAGGARNTIYF
TRBJ2-2	TRBV19	CASSDWGQGNGELFF
TRBJ2-7	TRBV29-1	CSVSGPDVEQYF
TRBJ2-7	TRBV6-2/TRBV6-3	CASRPQLRGTDEQYF
TRBJ1-1	TRBV11-1	CASSSRDRAVGAFF
TRBJ2-7	TRBV20-1	CSARGRNSYEQYF
TRBJ1-1	TRBV29-1	CSVWGMTEAFF
TRBJ2-7	TRBV5-5	CASSLLLGDHEQYF
TRBJ2-5	TRBV7-9	CASSYEGTQYF
TRBJ1-1	TRBV30	CAWSRDLGGTEAFF
TRBJ2-7	TRBV6-2/TRBV6-3	CASRPDSYEQYF
TRBJ2-3	TRBV7-9	CASTPPTGQAGDTQYF
TRBJ1-2	TRBV12-3/TRBV12-4	CASTADKRGGYTF
TRBJ2-1	TRBV28	CASVVPNEQFF
TRBJ2-5	TRBV11-2	CASSLGRERGPYQETQYF
TRBJ1-3	TRBV7-9	CASSPLGNTIYF
TRBJ1-5	TRBV15	CATSRVMVGGPIGQPQHF